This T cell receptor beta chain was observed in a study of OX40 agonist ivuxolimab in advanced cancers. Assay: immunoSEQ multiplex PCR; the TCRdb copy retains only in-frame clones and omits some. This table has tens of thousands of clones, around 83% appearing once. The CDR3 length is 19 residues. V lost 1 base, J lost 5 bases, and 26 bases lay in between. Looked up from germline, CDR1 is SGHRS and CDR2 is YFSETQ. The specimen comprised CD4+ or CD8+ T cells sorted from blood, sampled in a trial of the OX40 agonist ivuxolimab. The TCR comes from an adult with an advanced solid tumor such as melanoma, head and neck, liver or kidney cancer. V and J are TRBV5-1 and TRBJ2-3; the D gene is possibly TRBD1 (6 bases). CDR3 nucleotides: TGCGCCAGCAGCTTGACGACAACCTTGGGACAAGGGAAGGTAGATACGCAGTATTTT. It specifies CASSLTTTLGQGKVDTQYF.